Below are 22 T cell receptor beta chains sequenced from a single sample in a study of blood T cells in healthy people across ages. PCR was performed a second time for about 7 to 12 cycles using a sample-barcoded 5' primer and a J-beta primer mix. TCRdb reanalysed the 5' RACE reads using MiXCR and keeps one entry per CDR3 protein. The table includes 2 million or so distinct CDR3 sequences, around half detected once. Specimen: blood. These receptors came from a woman between 40 and 50 years old in good health.

The chain recombines TRBV20-1 with TRBJ2-3, with D tentatively TRBD2 (6 bases). Looked up from germline, CDR1 is DFQATT and CDR2 is SNEGSKA (reference sequence). CDR3 size: 16 residues. V dropped 1 base and J dropped 0 bases, with 14 bases sitting between them. CDR3 in amino acids: CSARAGLSSSTDTQYF. The CDR3 DNA follows: TGCAGTGCTAGAGCGGGACTTTCGAGTAGCACAGATACGCAGTATTTT.

There are a few counts of this clonotype. The gene calls are TRBV29-1 and TRBJ2-1; 8 bases fit TRBD2. Germline V gives CDR1 SQVTM, CDR2 ANQGSEA. The ends lost 3 bases at V and 2 bases at J; junction bases unmatched: 6. The CDR3 spans 15 residues. CDR3 bases: TGCAGCGTTGAGTTAGCGGGGCCGACCTACAATGAGCAGTTCTTC. Protein sequence: CSVELAGPTYNEQFF.

This clonotype was counted a few times. V usage is TRBV6-2 or TRBV6-3 and J usage is TRBJ2-5; D unclear. CDR3 length: 14 residues. Germline assignment: CDR1 MNHEY and CDR2 SVGEGT. The germline V and J ends were trimmed by 2 bases and 5 bases, with 12 bases remaining between them. This CDR3 reads CASSYPDELETQYF. The CDR3 nucleotides read TGTGCCAGCAGTTACCCGGACGAGCTGGAGACCCAGTACTTC.

This clonotype was detected a few times. The rearrangement links TRBV6-5 to TRBJ2-7; weak D call: TRBD1 (5 bases). Trimming removed 9 bases at V and 2 bases at J, with 17 bases between. The length of the CDR3 is 14 residues. The V gene's germline CDR1 is MNHEY and CDR2 SVGAGI. The CDR3 DNA follows: TGTGCCAGTAAGGGCAGGGATTCAACCTACGAGCAGTACTTC. This gives the protein CASKGRDSTYEQYF.

This clonotype has more than one count but fewer than ten. The chain uses TRBV5-6 and TRBJ1-2; perhaps TRBD1 as D (6 bases). V was trimmed by 2 bases and J by 7 bases, leaving 18 bases between them. Germline CDR1 reads SGHDT; CDR2 reads YYEEEE. There are 15 residues in the CDR3. CDR3 nucleotide sequence: TGTGCCAGCAGCTTACAGGGAATCCTCTTCTCTGGCTACACCTTC. This sequence encodes CASSLQGILFSGYTF.

The V and J genes are TRBV20-1 and TRBJ1-2; D perhaps matches TRBD1 (6 bases). The germline CDR1 and CDR2 sequences are DFQATT and SNEGSKA (reference sequence). CDR3 length: 11 amino acids. V lost 5 bases and J 7 bases, leaving 11 bases between the germline ends. CDR3 coding DNA: TGCAGTGCTCACCGAGGGGGTGGCTACACCTTC. It is translated as CSAHRGGGYTF.

The genes are TRBV6-1 and TRBJ2-6; D gene ambiguous. The CDR3 spans 15 residues. Germline CDR1 reads MNHNS; CDR2 reads SASEGT. V lost 7 bases and J lost 0, with 10 bases in between. CDR3 in DNA: TGTGCCAGCACCAGTCTTAGCTCTGGGGCCAACGTCCTGACTTTC. Translated, it gives CASTSLSSGANVLTF.

This clonotype was counted between two and nine times. The chain combines TRBV7-2 with TRBJ2-1; 8 bases are a match to TRBD1. Trimming removed 0 bases from V and 0 bases from J; junction bases left unmatched: 4. CDR3 length: 17 residues. From germline, CDR1 is SGHTA and CDR2 FQGNSA. CDR3 bases: TGTGCCAGCAGCTTAGCTGACAGGGGTCCCTCCTACAATGAGCAGTTCTTC. Translated: CASSLADRGPSYNEQFF.

The chain carries TRBV20-1 and TRBJ2-1; possible D gene TRBD1, 5 bases. The CDR3 extends over 14 amino acids. V gave up 3 bases and J gave up 4 bases, with 13 bases separating them. Per the germline V gene, CDR1 is DFQATT and CDR2 is SNEGSKA (reference sequence). The CDR3 sequence: CSASDTGPYNEQFF. In nucleotides, the CDR3 is TGCAGTGCTAGTGATACAGGCCCTTACAATGAGCAGTTCTTC.

The chain employs TRBV4-2 and TRBJ2-4; D ambiguous. The length of the CDR3 is 16 residues. Per germline, CDR1 LGHNA and CDR2 YNFKEQ. Trimming removed 3 bases at V and 5 bases at J, with 17 bases between. The CDR3 here is CASSQTLATQENIQYF. As DNA, the CDR3 is TGTGCCAGCAGCCAGACCCTGGCCACGCAAGAAAACATTCAGTACTTC.

V and J are TRBV4-1 and TRBJ2-5; the D is unclear. The germline gives CDR1 MGHRA, CDR2 YSYEKL. Trimming shortened V by 1 base and J by 5 bases, and 17 bases separated the two germline ends. The CDR3 contains 16 residues. CDR3 loop: CASSQAPHLVTETQYF. CDR3 nucleotide sequence: TGCGCCAGCAGCCAAGCCCCCCATCTAGTGACCGAGACCCAGTACTTC.

The rearrangement joins TRBV7-2 to TRBJ2-5, with a possible D match to TRBD2 (5 bases). This CDR3 contains 17 residues. V was pared by 6 bases and J by 11 bases, with 31 bases between. Germline CDR1 reads SGHTA; CDR2 reads FQGNSA. The CDR3 DNA is TGTGCCAGCAGGCAGACCAAACTAGGTTTCCCCTACAATGAGCAGTACTTC. It yields the protein CASRQTKLGFPYNEQYF. The variable domain in full, with the rest retrieved from reference TRBV7-2 and TRBJ2-5, is GAGVSQSPSNKVTEKGKDVELRCDPISGHTALYWYRQSLGQGLEFLIYFQGNSAPDKSGLPSDRFSAERTGGSVSTLTIQRTQQEDSAVYLCASRQTKLGFPYNEQYFGPGTRLLVL.

This clonotype showed up many times. The chain recombines TRBV20-1 with TRBJ2-5; the D gene is possibly TRBD2 (5 bases). The CDR3 spans 11 residues. The V and J ends lost 5 bases and 2 bases respectively, with 6 bases between them. Germline lookup yields CDR1 DFQATT and CDR2 SNEGSKA (reference sequence). For the CDR3, the DNA is TGCAGTGCTGGGAGACAAGAGACCCAGTACTTC. Translating gives CSAGRQETQYF.

The rearrangement joins TRBV6-5 to TRBJ1-6; D remains ambiguous. Germline CDR1 is MNHEY and CDR2 is SVGAGI. This CDR3 is built from 13 residues. The V end lost 7 bases, the J end lost 7 bases, and 11 bases lay between the germline ends. Here the CDR3 reads CASTLGWNSPLHF. CDR3 coding DNA: TGTGCCAGCACGTTAGGGTGGAATTCACCCCTCCACTTT.

The gene calls are TRBV28 and TRBJ1-2; D remains ambiguous. Trimming cost V 1 base and J 8 bases, with 11 bases left between them. The CDR3 is 13 residues long. Germline CDR1 MDHEN, CDR2 SYDVKM. CDR3 nucleotides: TGTGCCAGCAGTTTATCAGAGCGGAAGGGCTACACCTTC. Translating it yields CASSLSERKGYTF.

The V call is TRBV5-1, the J call TRBJ2-3, with D perhaps TRBD1 (7 bases). Per the germline V gene, CDR1 is SGHRS and CDR2 is YFSETQ. The length of the CDR3 is 18 residues. V was cut by 0 bases and J by 1 base, with 18 bases left in between. In DNA, the CDR3 is TGCGCCAGCAGCTTGGAGGGGCCCGGAGGGGGCTGCACAGATACGCAGTATTTT. This gives the protein CASSLEGPGGGCTDTQYF.

The chain uses TRBV5-6 and TRBJ2-5; TRBD1 matches at 7 bases. In germline, CDR1 is SGHDT, CDR2 YYEEEE. The CDR3 contains 16 residues. Unmatched junction bases numbered 10, after V lost 3 bases and J lost 2 bases. DNA for the CDR3: TGTGCCAGCAGCTACAACCGGGGACAGCCACAAGAGACCCAGTACTTC. Translating gives CASSYNRGQPQETQYF.

This clonotype has only a few counts. The J gene is TRBJ2-6, the V gene TRBV12-3 or TRBV12-4; possibly TRBD1 for D (6 bases). Between the trimmed V and J ends, which lost 7 bases and 0 bases, there was a span of 16 bases. The length of the CDR3 is 17 residues. CDR3 protein: CASIWRIGGSGANVLTF. The CDR3 coding sequence is TGTGCCAGCATCTGGCGTATAGGGGGCTCTGGGGCCAACGTCCTGACTTTC.

This clonotype was recorded a few times. The chain combines TRBV4-3 with TRBJ2-7, with D possibly TRBD1 on 5 matching bases. The CDR3 sequence is 15 residues long. Trimming removed 0 bases at V and 2 bases at J, with 11 bases between. In germline, CDR1 is LGHNA, CDR2 YSLEER. The DNA for the CDR3 is TGCGCCAGCAGCCAAGATTTACAGGTAGCCTACGAGCAGTACTTC. This translates into CASSQDLQVAYEQYF.

The chain uses TRBV20-1 and TRBJ2-7; D might be TRBD1 (6 bases). Germline V gene data show CDR1 as DFQATT and CDR2 as SNEGSKA (reference sequence). With 4 bases removed from V and 3 bases from J, the gap between germline ends came to 10 bases. The CDR3 contains 12 residues. The CDR3 coding sequence is TGCAGTGCTACCCCGGACAGCTACGAGCAGTACTTC. Its translation: CSATPDSYEQYF.

The chain has TRBV10-3 and TRBJ2-1; 8 positions agree with TRBD2. J gave up 0 bases and V 3 bases, and 7 bases lay outside the gene matches. Germline V gene lookup returns CDR1 ENHRY and CDR2 SYGVKD. The CDR3 has 17 amino acids. CDR3 sequence: CAISDSLAGSSYNEQFF. For the CDR3, the DNA is TGTGCCATCAGTGATTCCCTAGCGGGTTCCTCCTACAATGAGCAGTTCTTC.

The rearrangement joins TRBV12-3 or TRBV12-4 to TRBJ2-5, with TRBD1 matching over 7 bases. The J call may be incorrect, as the DNA end agrees better with TRBJ2-7. The CDR3 sequence is 13 residues long. The CDR3 loop reads CASSVTGSGEQYF. The CDR3 coding sequence is TGTGCCAGCAGTGTGACAGGGTCGGGCGAGCAGTACTTC.